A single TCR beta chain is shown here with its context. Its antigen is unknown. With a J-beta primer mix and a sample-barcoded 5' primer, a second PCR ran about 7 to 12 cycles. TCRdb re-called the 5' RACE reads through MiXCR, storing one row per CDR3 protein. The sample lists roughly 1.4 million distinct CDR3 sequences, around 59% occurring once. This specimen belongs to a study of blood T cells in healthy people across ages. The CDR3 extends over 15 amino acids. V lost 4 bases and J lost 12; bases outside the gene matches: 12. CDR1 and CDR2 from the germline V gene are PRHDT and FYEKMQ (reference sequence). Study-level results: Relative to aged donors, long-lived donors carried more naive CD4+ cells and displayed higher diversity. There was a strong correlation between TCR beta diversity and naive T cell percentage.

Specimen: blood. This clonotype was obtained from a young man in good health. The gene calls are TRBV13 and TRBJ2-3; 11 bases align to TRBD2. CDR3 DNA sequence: TGTGCCAGCAGCTACGCCCGAATTAGCGGGAGGGGACAGTATTTT. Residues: CASSYARISGRGQYF.